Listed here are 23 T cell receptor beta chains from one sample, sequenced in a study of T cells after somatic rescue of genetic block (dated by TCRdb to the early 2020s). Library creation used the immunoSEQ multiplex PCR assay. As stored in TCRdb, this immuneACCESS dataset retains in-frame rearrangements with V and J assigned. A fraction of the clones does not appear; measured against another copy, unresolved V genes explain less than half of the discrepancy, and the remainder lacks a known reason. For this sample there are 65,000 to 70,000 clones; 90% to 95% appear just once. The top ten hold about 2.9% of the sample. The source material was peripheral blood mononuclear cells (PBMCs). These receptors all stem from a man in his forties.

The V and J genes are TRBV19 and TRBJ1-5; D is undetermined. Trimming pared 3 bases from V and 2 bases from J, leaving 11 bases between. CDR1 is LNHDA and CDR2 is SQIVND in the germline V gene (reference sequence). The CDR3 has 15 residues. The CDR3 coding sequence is TGTGCCAGTAGTATCTGGACGGGAGGCAATCAGCCCCAGCATTTT. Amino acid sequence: CASSIWTGGNQPQHF.

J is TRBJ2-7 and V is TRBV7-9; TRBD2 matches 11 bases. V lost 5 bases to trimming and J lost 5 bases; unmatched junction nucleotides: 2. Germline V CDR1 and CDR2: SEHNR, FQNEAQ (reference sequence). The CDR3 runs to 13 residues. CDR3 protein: CASSGSGRDEQYF. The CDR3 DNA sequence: TGTGCCAGCAGCGGTAGCGGGAGGGACGAGCAGTACTTC. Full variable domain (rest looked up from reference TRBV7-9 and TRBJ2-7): DTGVSQNPRHKITKRGQNVTFRCDPISEHNRLYWYRQTLGQGPEFLTYFQNEAQLEKSRLLSDRFSAERPKGSFSTLEIQRTEQGDSAMYLCASSGSGRDEQYFGPGTRLTVT.

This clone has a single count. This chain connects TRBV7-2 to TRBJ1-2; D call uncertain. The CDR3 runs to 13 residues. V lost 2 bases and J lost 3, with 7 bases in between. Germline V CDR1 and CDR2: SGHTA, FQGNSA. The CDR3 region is CASSLNGYYGYTF. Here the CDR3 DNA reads TGTGCCAGCAGCTTAAACGGGTACTATGGCTACACCTTC.

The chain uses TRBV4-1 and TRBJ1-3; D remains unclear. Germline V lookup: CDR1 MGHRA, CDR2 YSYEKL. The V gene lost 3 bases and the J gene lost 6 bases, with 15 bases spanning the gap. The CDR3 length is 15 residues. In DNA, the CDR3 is TGCGCCAGCAGCCAGCCCCGAAGTACTGAAAACACCATATATTTT. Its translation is CASSQPRSTENTIYF.

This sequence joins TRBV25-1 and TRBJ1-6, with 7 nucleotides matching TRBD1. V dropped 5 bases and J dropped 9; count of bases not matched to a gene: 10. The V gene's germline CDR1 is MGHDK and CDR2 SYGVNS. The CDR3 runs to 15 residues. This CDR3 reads CASSNTGQLFSPLHF. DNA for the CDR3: TGTGCCAGCAGTAACACGGGACAGTTGTTTTCACCCCTCCACTTT.

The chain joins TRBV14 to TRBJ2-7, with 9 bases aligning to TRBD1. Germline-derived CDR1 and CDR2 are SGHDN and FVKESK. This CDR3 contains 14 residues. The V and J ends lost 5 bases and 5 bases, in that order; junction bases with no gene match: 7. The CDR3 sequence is CASSLTGTGNEQYF. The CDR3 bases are TGTGCCAGCAGCTTGACCGGGACAGGGAACGAGCAGTACTTC.

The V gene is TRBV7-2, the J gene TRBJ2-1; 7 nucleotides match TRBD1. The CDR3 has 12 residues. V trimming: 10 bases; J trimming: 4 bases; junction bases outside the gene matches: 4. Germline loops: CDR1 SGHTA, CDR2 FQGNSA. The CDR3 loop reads CATSGQYNEQFF. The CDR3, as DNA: TGTGCCACCTCGGGACAGTACAATGAGCAGTTCTTC. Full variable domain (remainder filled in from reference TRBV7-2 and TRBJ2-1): GAGVSQSPSNKVTEKGKDVELRCDPISGHTALYWYRQSLGQGLEFLIYFQGNSAPDKSGLPSDRFSAERTGGSVSTLTIQRTQQEDSAVYLCATSGQYNEQFFGPGTRLTVL.

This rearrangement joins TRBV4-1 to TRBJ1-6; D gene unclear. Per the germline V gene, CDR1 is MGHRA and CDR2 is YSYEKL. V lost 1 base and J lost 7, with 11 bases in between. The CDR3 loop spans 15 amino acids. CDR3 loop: CASSQAPYMNSPLHF. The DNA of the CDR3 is TGCGCCAGCAGCCAAGCCCCGTATATGAATTCACCCCTCCACTTT.

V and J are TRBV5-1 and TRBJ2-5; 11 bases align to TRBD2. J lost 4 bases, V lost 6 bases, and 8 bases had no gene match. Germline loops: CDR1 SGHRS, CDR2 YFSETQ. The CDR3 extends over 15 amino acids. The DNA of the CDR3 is TGCGCCAGCAAAAACTTAGCGGGGGGGACAGAGACCCAGTACTTC. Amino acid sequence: CASKNLAGGTETQYF.

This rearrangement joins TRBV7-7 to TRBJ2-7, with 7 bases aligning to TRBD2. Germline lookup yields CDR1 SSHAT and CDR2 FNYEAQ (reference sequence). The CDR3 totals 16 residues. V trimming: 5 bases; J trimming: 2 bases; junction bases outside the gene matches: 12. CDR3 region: CASSPRGEGPPYEQYF. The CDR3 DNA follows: TGTGCCAGCAGCCCCCGGGGGGAGGGGCCCCCCTACGAGCAGTACTTC.

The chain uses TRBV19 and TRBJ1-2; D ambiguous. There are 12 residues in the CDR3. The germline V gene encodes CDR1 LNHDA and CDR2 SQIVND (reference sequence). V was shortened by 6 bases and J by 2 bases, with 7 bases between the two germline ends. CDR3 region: CASRAGNYGYTF. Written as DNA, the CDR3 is TGTGCCAGTAGAGCGGGAAACTATGGCTACACCTTC.

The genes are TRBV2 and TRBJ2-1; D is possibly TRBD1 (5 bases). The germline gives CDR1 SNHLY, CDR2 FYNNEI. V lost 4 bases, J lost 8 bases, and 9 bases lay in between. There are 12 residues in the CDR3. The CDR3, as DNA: TGTGCCAGCAGTGGTGACAGCGATGAGCAGTTCTTC. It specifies CASSGDSDEQFF. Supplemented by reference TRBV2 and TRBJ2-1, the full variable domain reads EPEVTQTPSHQVTQMGQEVILRCVPISNHLYFYWYRQILGQKVEFLVSFYNNEISEKSEIFDDQFSVERPDGSNFTLKIRSTKLEDSAMYFCASSGDSDEQFFGPGTRLTVL.

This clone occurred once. The CDR3 nucleotides read TGTGCCTCCACACGGGTTGGGGATTCACCCCTCCACTTT. It translates to CASTRVGDSPLHF. This sequence joins TRBV30 and TRBJ1-6; D gene ambiguous. Per the germline V gene, CDR1 is GTSNPN and CDR2 is SVGIG (reference sequence). This CDR3 is 13 amino acids long. Trimming removed 7 bases at V and 8 bases at J, with 15 bases between.

The CDR3 nucleotides are TGCAGTGCTGGACGATCCAATGAGCAGTTCTTC. It is translated as CSAGRSNEQFF. This chain joins TRBV20-1 and TRBJ2-1, with unresolved D. The V gene's germline CDR1 is DFQATT and CDR2 SNEGSKA (reference sequence). The CDR3 is 11 amino acids. V was cut by 5 bases and J by 6 bases, with 8 bases left in between.

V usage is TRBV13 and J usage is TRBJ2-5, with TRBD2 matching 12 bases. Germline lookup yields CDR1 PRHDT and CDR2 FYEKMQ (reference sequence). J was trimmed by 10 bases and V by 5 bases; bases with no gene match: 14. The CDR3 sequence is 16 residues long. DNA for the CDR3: TGTGCCAGCAGCACGGAGACTAGCGGGGGCGCTGGGGACCAGTACTTC. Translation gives CASSTETSGGAGDQYF.

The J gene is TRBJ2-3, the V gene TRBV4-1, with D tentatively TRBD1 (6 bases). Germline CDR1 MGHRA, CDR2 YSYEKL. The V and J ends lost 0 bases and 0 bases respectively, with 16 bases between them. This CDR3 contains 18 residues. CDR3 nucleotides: TGCGCCAGCAGCCAAGAAGAGACAGGAAAATTGAGCACAGATACGCAGTATTTT. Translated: CASSQEETGKLSTDTQYF.

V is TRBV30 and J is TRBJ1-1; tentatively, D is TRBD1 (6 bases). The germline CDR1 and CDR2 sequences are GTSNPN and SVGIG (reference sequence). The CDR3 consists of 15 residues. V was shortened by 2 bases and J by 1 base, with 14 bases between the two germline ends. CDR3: CAWSYRVLGNTEAFF. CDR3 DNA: TGTGCCTGGAGTTACAGGGTACTGGGGAACACTGAAGCTTTCTTT.

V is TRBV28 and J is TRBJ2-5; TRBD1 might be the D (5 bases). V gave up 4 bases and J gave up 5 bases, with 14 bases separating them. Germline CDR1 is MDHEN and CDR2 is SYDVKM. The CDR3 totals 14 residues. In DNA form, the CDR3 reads TGTGCCAGCAGTTCCCCCCAGGGAAGTGAGACCCAGTACTTC. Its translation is CASSSPQGSETQYF.

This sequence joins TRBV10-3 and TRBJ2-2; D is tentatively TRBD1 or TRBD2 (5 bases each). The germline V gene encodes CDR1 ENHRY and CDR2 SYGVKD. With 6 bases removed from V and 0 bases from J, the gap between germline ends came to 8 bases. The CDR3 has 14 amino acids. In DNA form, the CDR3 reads TGTGCCATCAGCGGGACCGCGAACACCGGGGAGCTGTTTTTT. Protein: CAISGTANTGELFF.

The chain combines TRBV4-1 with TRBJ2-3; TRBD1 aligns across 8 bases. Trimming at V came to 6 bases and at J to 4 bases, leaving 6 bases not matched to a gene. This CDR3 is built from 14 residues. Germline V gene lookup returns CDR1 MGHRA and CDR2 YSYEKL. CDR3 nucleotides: TGCGCCAGCAGTCGAGACAGGGGCGCAGATACGCAGTATTTT. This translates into CASSRDRGADTQYF.

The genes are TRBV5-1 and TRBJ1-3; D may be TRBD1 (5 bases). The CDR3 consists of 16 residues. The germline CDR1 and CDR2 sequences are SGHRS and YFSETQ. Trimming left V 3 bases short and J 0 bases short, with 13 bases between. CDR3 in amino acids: CASSYDWGSSGNTIYF. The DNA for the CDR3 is TGCGCCAGCAGCTATGACTGGGGGAGCTCTGGAAACACCATATATTTT.

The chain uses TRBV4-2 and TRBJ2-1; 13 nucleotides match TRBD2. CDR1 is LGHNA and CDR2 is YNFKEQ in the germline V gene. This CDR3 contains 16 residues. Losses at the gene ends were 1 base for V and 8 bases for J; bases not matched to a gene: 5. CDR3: CASSQGTSGSLHEQFF. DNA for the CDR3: TGTGCCAGCAGCCAAGGGACTAGCGGGAGTCTTCATGAGCAGTTCTTC.

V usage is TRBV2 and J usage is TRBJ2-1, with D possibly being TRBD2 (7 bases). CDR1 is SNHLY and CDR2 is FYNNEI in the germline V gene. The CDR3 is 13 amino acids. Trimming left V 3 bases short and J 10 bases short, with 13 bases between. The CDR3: CASSEGAGVEQFF. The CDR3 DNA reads TGTGCCAGCAGTGAGGGGGCGGGGGTCGAGCAGTTCTTC.